A single sample gave rise to the 29 T cell receptor beta chains below, sequenced in a study of T cell responses to AZD1222 COVID-19 vaccine. TCRdb's copy holds only in-frame clones and misses some; the assay was immunoSEQ multiplex PCR. The data contain more than 80,000 clones, around 85% of them singletons. Sequenced material: peripheral blood, taken 28 days after the second AZD1222 dose. The origin of the receptors is an adult who received the AZD1222 COVID-19 vaccine.

This clone was picked up one time. The J gene is TRBJ2-2, the V gene TRBV15; D unclear. Germline assignment: CDR1 LNHNV and CDR2 YYDKDF (reference sequence). V shed 0 bases and J shed 4 bases, with 12 bases lying between them. The CDR3 runs 16 residues. Written as DNA, the CDR3 is TGTGCCACCAGCAGAGATTATACCGCAGCCACCGGGGAGCTGTTTTTT. Amino acids: CATSRDYTAATGELFF.

The chain links TRBV19 to TRBJ1-6; D possibly corresponds to TRBD1 (6 bases). The CDR3 is 15 amino acids. Germline CDR1 is LNHDA and CDR2 is SQIVND (reference sequence). V shed 7 bases and J shed 0 bases, with 10 bases lying between them. The CDR3 region is CASMEGGSYNSPLHF. The CDR3 nucleotides read TGTGCCAGTATGGAAGGGGGCTCCTATAATTCACCCCTCCACTTT.

The chain links TRBV2 to TRBJ2-2; 15 bases fit TRBD2. The V segment lost 6 bases and the J segment 4 bases; nucleotides outside the gene matches: 0. Germline CDR1 is SNHLY and CDR2 is FYNNEI. This CDR3 is built from 15 residues. The CDR3 region is CASRGLAGGTGELFF. The CDR3 nucleotides are TGTGCCAGCAGGGGACTAGCGGGAGGCACCGGGGAGCTGTTTTTT.

The chain joins TRBV6-2 or TRBV6-3 to TRBJ2-1; 10 bases match TRBD2. Germline V CDR1 and CDR2: MNHEY, SVGEGT. CDR3 size: 16 residues. J gave up 5 bases and V 6 bases, and 10 bases lay outside the gene matches. The CDR3 sequence: CASSSHSGGTDNEQFF. The CDR3 nucleotides are TGTGCCAGCAGCAGTCATAGCGGGGGGACTGACAATGAGCAGTTCTTC.

This chain connects TRBV3-1 (or the pseudogene TRBV3-2) to TRBJ1-1, with TRBD1 matching over 8 bases. J lost 3 bases, V lost 2 bases, and 2 bases had no gene match. The CDR3 extends over 14 amino acids. The germline V gene has CDR1 LGHDT and CDR2 YNNKEL (reference sequence). The CDR3 sequence is CASSQLDRDTEAFF. CDR3 bases: TGTGCCAGCAGCCAATTGGACAGGGACACTGAAGCTTTCTTT.

The chain uses TRBV19 and TRBJ1-6; 7 bases line up with TRBD1. Trimming removed 7 bases from V and 0 bases from J; junction bases left unmatched: 9. Germline assignment: CDR1 LNHDA and CDR2 SQIVND (reference sequence). The CDR3 is 17 amino acids. The CDR3 DNA reads TGTGCCAGTAATAGGGGGCCGCCGAGCTCCTATAATTCACCCCTCCACTTT. Residues: CASNRGPPSSYNSPLHF.

V gene TRBV30 combines with J gene TRBJ2-3; D not certain. The CDR3 runs 12 residues. Deletions cut 0 bases from V and 4 bases from J, with 5 bases between. The germline CDR1 and CDR2 sequences are GTSNPN and SVGIG (reference sequence). The CDR3 is CAWSVPPDTQYF. The CDR3 bases are TGTGCCTGGAGTGTTCCCCCAGATACGCAGTATTTT. The complete variable domain, with remaining parts taken from reference TRBV30 and TRBJ2-3, reads SQTIHQWPATLVQPVGSPLSLECTVEGTSNPNLYWYRQAAGRGLQLLFYSVGIGQISSEVPQNLSASRPQDRQFILSSKKLLLSDSGFYLCAWSVPPDTQYFGPGTRLTVL.

The chain combines TRBV9 with TRBJ1-1; 8 bases map to TRBD1. J lost 2 bases, V lost 4 bases, and 7 bases had no gene match. CDR1 SGDLS and CDR2 YYNGEE come from the germline V gene. This CDR3 spans 15 amino acids. CDR3 protein: CASSPKTGENTEAFF. CDR3 nucleotides: TGTGCCAGCAGCCCAAAGACAGGGGAAAACACTGAAGCTTTCTTT.

The chain joins TRBV30 to TRBJ1-5; D possibly corresponds to TRBD1 (5 bases). V lost 5 bases, J lost 4 bases, and 9 bases lay in between. CDR1 is GTSNPN and CDR2 is SVGIG in the germline V gene (reference sequence). This CDR3 is 12 amino acids long. DNA of the CDR3: TGTGCCTGGGACGGGGGGAATCAGCCCCAGCATTTT. Encoded protein: CAWDGGNQPQHF.

This clone was seen a few times. In DNA form, the CDR3 reads TGTGCCAGCAGCGCGGTCAGGGCAGGGGACACCGGGGAGCTGTTTTTT. It yields the protein CASSAVRAGDTGELFF. The rearrangement uses TRBV7-6 and TRBJ2-2, with D tentatively TRBD1 (6 bases). Per the germline V gene, CDR1 is SGHVS and CDR2 is FNYEAQ. This CDR3 has 16 amino acids. Trimming removed 5 bases at V and 3 bases at J, with 16 bases between.

The chain couples TRBV28 to TRBJ1-2, with a possible D match to TRBD1 (5 bases). The CDR3 runs to 12 residues. Trimming removed 3 bases at V and 7 bases at J, with 9 bases between. Germline CDR1 reads MDHEN; CDR2 reads SYDVKM. CDR3 sequence reads: CASSFRGGGYTF. For the CDR3, the DNA is TGTGCCAGCAGTTTTAGGGGAGGTGGCTACACCTTC.

This clone turned up a few times. The chain carries TRBV4-1 and TRBJ1-3; D ambiguous. The germline CDR1 and CDR2 sequences are MGHRA and YSYEKL. The CDR3 extends over 16 amino acids. Trimming removed 1 base from V and 1 base from J, with 11 bases in between. The CDR3 sequence: CASSQVRRSSGNTIYF. CDR3 DNA sequence: TGCGCCAGCAGCCAAGTCCGGCGCAGTTCTGGAAACACCATATATTTT.

The rearrangement links TRBV10-3 to TRBJ2-3; 8 nucleotides line up with TRBD2. After removal of 3 bases from V and 1 base from J, the junction contained 3 bases not matched to a gene. The CDR3 runs to 15 residues. Germline CDR1 is ENHRY and CDR2 is SYGVKD. The CDR3 is CAISDSREGTDTQYF. The CDR3 DNA follows: TGTGCCATCAGTGACTCGCGGGAGGGCACAGATACGCAGTATTTT.

The chain carries TRBV7-2 and TRBJ2-5; the D is unclear. The V gene's germline CDR1 is SGHTA and CDR2 FQGNSA. The CDR3 runs to 12 residues. Trimming cost V 4 bases and J 5 bases, with 8 bases left between them. The CDR3 nucleotides are TGTGCCAGCAGCTCGGCCGGGGAGACCCAGTACTTC. Translated: CASSSAGETQYF.

The chain uses TRBV30 and TRBJ1-5; D ambiguous. Trimming took off 4 bases at V and 0 bases at J, with 7 bases between the two ends. The CDR3 is made up of 13 amino acids. The germline gives CDR1 GTSNPN, CDR2 SVGIG (reference sequence). The CDR3 is CAWTEVSNQPQHF. The CDR3, as DNA: TGTGCCTGGACAGAAGTTAGCAATCAGCCCCAGCATTTT.

The rearrangement uses TRBV7-2 and TRBJ2-2, with 7 bases identical to TRBD2. J lost 7 bases, V lost 2 bases, and 10 bases had no gene match. The germline V gene encodes CDR1 SGHTA and CDR2 FQGNSA. CDR3 size: 16 residues. The CDR3 nucleotides read TGTGCCAGCAGCTTACATGCGGGAGAAATGGGCGGGGAGCTGTTTTTT. This translates into CASSLHAGEMGGELFF.

The table lists this clone with a few counts. V usage is TRBV4-3 and J usage is TRBJ1-2; no clear D gene. Looked up from germline, CDR1 is LGHNA and CDR2 is YSLEER. This CDR3 spans 15 amino acids. Trimming took 0 bases from V and 4 from J, leaving 12 bases between them. CDR3 coding DNA: TGCGCCAGCAGCCAAGAAGGGCAGACCATCTATGGCTACACCTTC. As protein: CASSQEGQTIYGYTF.

The chain employs TRBV5-1 and TRBJ2-7; 7 bases are shared with TRBD1. J gave up 0 bases and V 1 base, and 4 bases lay outside the gene matches. Germline V lookup: CDR1 SGHRS, CDR2 YFSETQ. CDR3 length: 15 residues. The CDR3 is CASSLQTGSSYEQYF. The CDR3 DNA follows: TGCGCCAGCAGCTTGCAGACAGGGAGCTCCTACGAGCAGTACTTC.

The chain carries TRBV19 and TRBJ1-5; TRBD1 matches 9 bases. The CDR3 spans 14 residues. Germline CDR1 LNHDA, CDR2 SQIVND (reference sequence). V trimming: 8 bases; J trimming: 4 bases; junction bases outside the gene matches: 6. The CDR3 DNA reads TGTGCCAGTCGCGGGACAGGGTTAAATCAGCCCCAGCATTTT. The encoded protein is CASRGTGLNQPQHF.

V usage is TRBV5-4 and J usage is TRBJ1-2; 9 bases are a match to TRBD1. Germline assignment: CDR1 SGHNT and CDR2 YYREEE (reference sequence). V shed 3 bases, J shed 8 bases, and the junction held 8 bases outside the gene matches. The length of the CDR3 is 14 residues. The CDR3 sequence: CASSSDRGLRGYTF. The CDR3 DNA reads TGTGCCAGCAGCTCGGACAGGGGTCTCCGGGGCTACACCTTC. The whole variable domain, remainder taken from reference TRBV5-4 and TRBJ1-2, is ETGVTQSPTHLIKTRGQQVTLRCSSQSGHNTVSWYQQALGQGPQFIFQYYREEENGRGNFPPRFSGLQFPNYSSELNVNALELDDSALYLCASSSDRGLRGYTFGSGTRLTVV.

This clone was recorded a few times. The chain links TRBV28 to TRBJ2-7, with a tentative D call TRBD2 (5 bases). CDR1 and CDR2 (germline): MDHEN, SYDVKM. Trimming removed 1 base from V and 9 bases from J, with 16 bases in between. The CDR3 runs to 14 residues. CDR3 loop: CASSLFTEGGPQYF. CDR3 bases: TGTGCCAGCAGTTTATTTACTGAGGGCGGGCCGCAGTACTTC.

The chain combines TRBV28 with TRBJ1-5; perhaps TRBD1 as D (5 bases). Germline V lookup: CDR1 MDHEN, CDR2 SYDVKM. CDR3 length: 14 amino acids. V lost 6 bases and J 6 bases, leaving 15 bases between the germline ends. CDR3 in DNA: TGTGCCAGCAGCGAGGGGCAGGGCAGTCAGCCCCAGCATTTT. This translates into CASSEGQGSQPQHF.

V is TRBV19 and J is TRBJ2-6, with TRBD1 matching 9 bases. The germline V gene encodes CDR1 LNHDA and CDR2 SQIVND (reference sequence). V was pared by 3 bases and J by 8 bases, with 2 bases of the junction left unmatched. The CDR3 has 14 residues. The CDR3 loop is CASSMDRGTNVLTF. The DNA for the CDR3 is TGTGCCAGTAGTATGGACAGGGGCACCAACGTCCTGACTTTC.

The rearrangement joins TRBV5-6 to TRBJ2-3; 11 bases map to TRBD2. J was trimmed by 10 bases and V by 2 bases; bases with no gene match: 6. This CDR3 has 14 amino acids. The germline V gene encodes CDR1 SGHDT and CDR2 YYEEEE. The CDR3: CASSLVLAGEAQYF. The DNA of the CDR3 is TGTGCCAGCAGCTTAGTACTAGCGGGAGAGGCGCAGTATTTT.

The rearrangement joins TRBV30 to TRBJ2-2, with D perhaps matching TRBD1 or TRBD2 (5 bases each). The CDR3 is 13 residues long. Germline CDR1 reads GTSNPN; CDR2 reads SVGIG (reference sequence). V shed 0 bases and J shed 6 bases, with 8 bases lying between them. The CDR3 spells CAWSVRGAGELFF. The CDR3 DNA reads as TGTGCCTGGAGTGTACGAGGGGCCGGGGAGCTGTTTTTT.

This clone was observed a few times. This chain joins TRBV10-1 and TRBJ2-7; D possibly corresponds to TRBD1 (6 bases). The V gene lost 11 bases and the J gene lost 3 bases, with 17 bases spanning the gap. CDR3 length equals 13 residues. Germline V gene lookup returns CDR1 WNHNN and CDR2 SYGVQD (reference sequence). CDR3 DNA sequence: TGCGCCCGCCCCCAGGGGACCCGCTACGAGCAGTACTTC. Protein: CARPQGTRYEQYF.

This clone was detected ten times or more. V gene TRBV28 combines with J gene TRBJ2-1, with 7 bases aligning to TRBD1. Germline CDR1 and CDR2: MDHEN and SYDVKM. CDR3 size: 12 residues. The J segment lost 3 bases and the V segment lost 7 bases, leaving 0 bases of the junction unmatched. In DNA, the CDR3 is TGTGCCAGCACAGGGGGCTACAATGAGCAGTTCTTC. Translating gives CASTGGYNEQFF.

This sequence joins TRBV2 and TRBJ1-2, with 8 nucleotides matching TRBD1. The J segment lost 7 bases and the V segment lost 7 bases, leaving 8 bases of the junction unmatched. The CDR3 has 13 amino acids. CDR1 and CDR2 from the germline V gene are SNHLY and FYNNEI. CDR3 loop: CASTLDRGFGYTF. The CDR3 nucleotides read TGTGCCAGCACCTTAGACAGGGGTTTTGGCTACACCTTC.

The chain uses TRBV7-9 and TRBJ2-3, with a possible D match to TRBD2 (6 bases). Germline CDR1 reads SEHNR; CDR2 reads FQNEAQ (reference sequence). CDR3 length: 17 residues. V lost 8 bases and J lost 0, with 21 bases in between. Here the CDR3 DNA reads TGTGCCAGCGATACGCCCAATCTAGCGCGCAGCACAGATACGCAGTATTTT. Protein sequence: CASDTPNLARSTDTQYF.